Described below is a single T cell receptor beta chain sequence and its context. This sample was taken from a study of blood T cell repertoires in COVID-19. The wider study: Sites in the United States, Italy and Spain provided acute and convalescent COVID-19 samples. T cells, B-cell-depleted T cells, or PBMCs provided the cDNA or gDNA that served as material.

Per the authors' pipeline: From reference gene primer amplification, estimates of nucleated cell counts were derived. Clones were read by immunoSEQ multiplex PCR, and TCRdb kept only the in-frame ones, dropping some. V and J calls and clone size follow that table, whereas D and trimming were derived from the DNA. The top ten clones hold approximately 3% of a sample with about 87,000 clones, approximately 85% of them seen once. Followed over time, Seattle patients had been enrolled while infection was active. CDR1 MRHNA and CDR2 SNTAGT come from the germline V gene. J was trimmed by 10 bases and V by 3 bases; bases with no gene match: 6. This CDR3 is built from 14 residues.

V usage is TRBV6-4 and J usage is TRBJ1-6; TRBD1 matches 7 bases. The sequenced sample consisted of peripheral blood. This TCR was sampled from a woman at least 80 years old with COVID-19, enrolled during active disease. This CDR3 is CASSEGTDRSPLHF. The CDR3 DNA is TGTGCCAGCAGTGAAGGGACGGACAGGTCACCCCTCCACTTT.